This T cell receptor beta chain originates from a study of T cell repertoires in cytomegalovirus infection. On the study more broadly: Public TCR beta signature analysis indicated the presence of both CMV infection and matching HLA type.

On this clonotype: Its antigen remains unknown.

MiXCR was run by TCRdb on the reads, yielding one entry per CDR3 protein. The data show about 140,000 distinct CDR3 sequences, roughly 6% seen once. Study-wide results and caveats: Of the TCR beta families, the public ones yielded a cumulative frequency that identified carriers of CMV plus the relevant HLA. Dominant in the ex vivo response were TCR beta clonotypes restricted by HLA-C and specific for CMV.

This CDR3 is built from 14 residues. Per germline, CDR1 SGHKS and CDR2 YYEKEE (reference sequence). V was pared by 4 bases and J by 4 bases, with 2 bases of the junction left unmatched. Sequenced sample: PBMCs. The chain combines TRBV5-5 with TRBJ2-2, with TRBD1 matching 9 bases. This TCR was sampled from a human donor in good health (CMV status not recorded). Some clones in this sample may be carry-over from other donors' samples. The CDR3 region has the DNA TGTGCCAGCAGCACAGGGGGCCGCACCGGGGAGCTGTTTTTT. Translation: CASSTGGRTGELFF.